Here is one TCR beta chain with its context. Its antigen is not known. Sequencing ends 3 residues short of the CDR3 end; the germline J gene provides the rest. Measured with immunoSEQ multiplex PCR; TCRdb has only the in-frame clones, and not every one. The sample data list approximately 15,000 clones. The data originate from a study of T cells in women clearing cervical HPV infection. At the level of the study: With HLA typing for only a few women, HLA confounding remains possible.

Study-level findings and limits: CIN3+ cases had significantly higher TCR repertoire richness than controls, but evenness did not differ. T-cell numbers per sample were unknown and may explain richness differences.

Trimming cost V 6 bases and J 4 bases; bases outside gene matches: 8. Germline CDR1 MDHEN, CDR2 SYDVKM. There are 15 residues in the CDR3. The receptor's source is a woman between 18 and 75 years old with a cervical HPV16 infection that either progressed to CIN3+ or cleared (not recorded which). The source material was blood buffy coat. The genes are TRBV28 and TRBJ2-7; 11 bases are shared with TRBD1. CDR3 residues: CASRSPGQGGYEQYF. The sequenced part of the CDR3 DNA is TGTGCCAGCAGATCGCCGGGACAGGGGGGTTACGAG.